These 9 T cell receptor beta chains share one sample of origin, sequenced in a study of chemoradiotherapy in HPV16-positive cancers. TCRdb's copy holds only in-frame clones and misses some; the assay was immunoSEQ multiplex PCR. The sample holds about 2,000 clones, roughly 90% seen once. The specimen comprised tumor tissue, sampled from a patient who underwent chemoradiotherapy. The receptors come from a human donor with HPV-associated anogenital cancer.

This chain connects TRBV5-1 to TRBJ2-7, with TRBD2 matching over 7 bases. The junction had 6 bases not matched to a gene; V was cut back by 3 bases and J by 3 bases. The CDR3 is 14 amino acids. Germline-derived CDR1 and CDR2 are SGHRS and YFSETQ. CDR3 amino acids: CASSWSSGVYEQYF. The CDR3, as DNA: TGCGCCAGCAGCTGGTCTAGCGGAGTCTACGAGCAGTACTTC.

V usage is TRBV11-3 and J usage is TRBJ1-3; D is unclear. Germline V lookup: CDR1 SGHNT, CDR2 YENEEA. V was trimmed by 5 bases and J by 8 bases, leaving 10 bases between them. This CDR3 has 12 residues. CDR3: CASSKGLDTIYF. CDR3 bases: TGTGCCAGCAGCAAAGGCCTAGACACCATATATTTT.

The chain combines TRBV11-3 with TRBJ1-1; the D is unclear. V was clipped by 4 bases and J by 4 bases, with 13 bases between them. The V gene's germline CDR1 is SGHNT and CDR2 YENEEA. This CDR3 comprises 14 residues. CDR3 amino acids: CASSSPEEATEAFF. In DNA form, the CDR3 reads TGTGCCAGCAGCTCCCCAGAAGAGGCCACTGAAGCTTTCTTT.

This CDR3 is CATSIDRWETQYF. The CDR3 bases are TGTGCCACCAGCATTGACAGGTGGGAGACCCAGTACTTC. V and J are TRBV15 and TRBJ2-5; D perhaps matches TRBD1 (6 bases). Germline assignment: CDR1 LNHNV and CDR2 YYDKDF (reference sequence). The V and J ends lost 4 bases and 5 bases respectively, with 11 bases between them. The CDR3 loop spans 13 amino acids. Using reference TRBV15 and TRBJ2-5 for the parts outside the CDR3, the full variable domain is DAMVIQNPRYQVTQFGKPVTLSCSQTLNHNVMYWYQQKSSQAPKLLFHYYDKDFNNEADTPDNFQSRRPNTSFCFLDIRSPGLGDTAMYLCATSIDRWETQYFGPGTRLLVL.

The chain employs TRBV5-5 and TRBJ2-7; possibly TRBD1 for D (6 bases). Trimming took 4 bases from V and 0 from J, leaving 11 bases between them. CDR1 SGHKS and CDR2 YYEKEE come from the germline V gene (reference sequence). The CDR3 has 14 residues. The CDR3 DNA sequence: TGTGCCAGCAGCGCCGGACAGAGCTCCTACGAGCAGTACGTC. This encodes CASSAGQSSYEQYV.

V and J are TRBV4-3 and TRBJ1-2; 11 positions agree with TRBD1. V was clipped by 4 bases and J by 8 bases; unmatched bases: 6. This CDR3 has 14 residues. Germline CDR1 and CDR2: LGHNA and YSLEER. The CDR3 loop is CASSLGQGARGYTF. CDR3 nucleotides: TGCGCCAGCAGCCTTGGACAGGGGGCCAGAGGCTACACCTTC.

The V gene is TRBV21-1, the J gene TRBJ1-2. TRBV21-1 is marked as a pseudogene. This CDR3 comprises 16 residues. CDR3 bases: TGTGCCAGCAGCACGTCAATAGCTACAGAAGACTATGGCTACACCTTC. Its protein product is CASSTSIATEDYGYTF.

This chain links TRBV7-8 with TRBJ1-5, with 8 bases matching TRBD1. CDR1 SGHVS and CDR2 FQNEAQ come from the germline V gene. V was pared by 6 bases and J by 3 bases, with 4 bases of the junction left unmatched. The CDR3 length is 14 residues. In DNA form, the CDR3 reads TGTGCCAGCAGAGAACAGGGGGTCAATCAGCCCCAGCATTTT. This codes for CASREQGVNQPQHF.

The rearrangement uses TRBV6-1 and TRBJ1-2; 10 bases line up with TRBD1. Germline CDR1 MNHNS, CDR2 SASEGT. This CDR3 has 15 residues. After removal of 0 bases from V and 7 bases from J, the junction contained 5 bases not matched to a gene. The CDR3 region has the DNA TGTGCCAGCAGTGAAGCGGACAGGGGGATCTCTGGCTACACCTTC. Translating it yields CASSEADRGISGYTF.